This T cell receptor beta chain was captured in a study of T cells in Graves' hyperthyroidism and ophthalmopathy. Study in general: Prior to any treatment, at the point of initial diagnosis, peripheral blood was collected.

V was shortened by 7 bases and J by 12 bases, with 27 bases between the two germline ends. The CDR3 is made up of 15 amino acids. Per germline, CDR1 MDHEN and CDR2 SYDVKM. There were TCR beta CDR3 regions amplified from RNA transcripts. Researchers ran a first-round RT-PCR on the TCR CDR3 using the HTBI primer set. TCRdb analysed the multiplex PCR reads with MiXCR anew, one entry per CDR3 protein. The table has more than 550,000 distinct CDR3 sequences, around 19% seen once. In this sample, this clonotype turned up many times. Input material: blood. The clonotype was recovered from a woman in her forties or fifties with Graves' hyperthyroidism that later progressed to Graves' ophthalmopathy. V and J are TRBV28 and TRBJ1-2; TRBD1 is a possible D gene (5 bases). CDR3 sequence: CASTSLAGQVGSNTF. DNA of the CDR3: TGTGCCAGCACCTCCTTGGCGGGGCAAGTGGGGTCTAACACCTTC.